The entry that follows covers one TCR beta chain sequence. Other DNA sequences in this sample translate to the same CDR3. The CDR3 totals 15 residues. V gave up 3 bases and J gave up 0 bases, with 6 bases separating them. Germline CDR1 and CDR2: MNHEY and SVGAGI. The data originate from a study of blood T cell repertoires in COVID-19. About the study: From T cells, B-cell-depleted T cells, or PBMCs came the material, which was cDNA or gDNA.

Per the original data handling: Amplification of reference gene primers was used by the study to estimate nucleated cell counts. TCRdb's table, derived via immunoSEQ multiplex PCR, lists solely in-frame clones and lacks some. V, J and clone size were drawn from that table, and D and trimming were deduced from the DNA. The top ten clones hold 4.7% of a sample with fewer than 250,000 clones, roughly four fifths of them seen once. V usage is TRBV6-5 and J usage is TRBJ1-6, with D uncertain. Sequences were obtained from peripheral blood. The TCR originated in a woman in her seventies with acute or convalescent COVID-19. The CDR3 loop reads CASSYRSSYNSPLHF. As DNA, the CDR3 is TGTGCCAGCAGTTATAGAAGCTCCTATAATTCACCCCTCCACTTT.